The 20 T cell receptor beta chains given below trace back to one sample, sequenced in a study of cytomegalovirus exposure and HLA in healthy donors. Primers: 60 Vbeta forward and 13 Jbeta reverse. Assay: immunoSEQ multiplex PCR; the TCRdb copy retains only in-frame clones and omits some. The data hold some 160,000 clones, with 75% to 80% observed a single time. Sequenced sample: PBMCs. These receptors came from a woman aged 30 to 39 in good health and CMV-seronegative.

The chain combines TRBV5-1 with TRBJ2-7, with D hard to call. The germline V and J ends were trimmed by 4 bases and 5 bases, with 7 bases remaining between them. The germline V gene encodes CDR1 SGHRS and CDR2 YFSETQ. The CDR3 has 11 residues. The DNA of the CDR3 is TGCGCCAGCAGCCTAATGAACGAGCAGTACTTC. Translated, it gives CASSLMNEQYF.

The chain links TRBV7-9 to TRBJ2-5, with D tentatively TRBD2 (6 bases). The J call may be mistaken, given a closer DNA end match to TRBJ2-7. The CDR3 has 15 residues. Germline V CDR1 and CDR2: SEHNR, FQNEAQ (reference sequence). Written as DNA, the CDR3 is TGTGCCAGCAGCTTAGAAAGCCGGGGGACCTACGAGCAGTACTTC. The encoded protein is CASSLESRGTYEQYF.

This chain joins TRBV6-5 and TRBJ1-1, with D possibly TRBD1 on 6 matching bases. CDR3 length: 15 amino acids. Germline CDR1 MNHEY, CDR2 SVGAGI. The CDR3 loop is CVKQQTAYRDTEAFF. CDR3 in DNA: TGTGTCAAGCAGCAGACCGCATACAGGGACACTGAAGCTTTCTTT.

The chain joins TRBV23-1 to TRBJ2-6; TRBD1 matches at 9 bases. TRBV23-1 has ORF status, its function being uncertain. V gave up 0 bases and J gave up 0 bases; unmatched junction bases: 9. This CDR3 is 20 amino acids long. CDR3 DNA: TGCGCCAGCAGTCAATCGGGGGGGGACAGGGCGTTCTCTGGGGCCAACGTCCTGACTTTC. It yields the protein CASSQSGGDRAFSGANVLTF.

This clone was recorded once. The gene calls are TRBV5-4 and TRBJ1-2; 9 positions match TRBD1. The length of the CDR3 is 12 residues. The V and J ends lost 0 bases and 10 bases, in that order; junction bases with no gene match: 1. Germline CDR1 and CDR2: SGHNT and YYREEE (reference sequence). CDR3 in DNA: TGTGCCAGCAGCTTGGGGACAGGGGACTACACCTTC. Translating gives CASSLGTGDYTF.

The chain carries TRBV4-1 and TRBJ1-2; 10 bases align to TRBD1. Germline assignment: CDR1 MGHRA and CDR2 YSYEKL. This CDR3 is built from 16 residues. The V segment lost 4 bases and the J segment 6 bases; nucleotides outside the gene matches: 11. This CDR3 reads CASSPAGTGDYHGYTF. CDR3 DNA: TGCGCCAGCAGCCCCGCCGGGACAGGGGATTACCATGGCTACACCTTC.

V and J are TRBV6-1 and TRBJ1-2, with 8 bases matching TRBD1. Germline V gives CDR1 MNHNS, CDR2 SASEGT. The CDR3 is 15 amino acids. The trim removed 6 bases at V and 2 bases at J, leaving 8 bases unmatched. CDR3 sequence (DNA): TGTGCCAGCAGATCGACAGGGGCCGCAAACTATGGCTACACCTTC. It translates to CASRSTGAANYGYTF.

This chain connects TRBV6-5 to TRBJ1-1; D is unclear. Trimming cost V 4 bases and J 4 bases, with 7 bases left between them. This CDR3 has 12 residues. CDR1 and CDR2 from the germline V gene are MNHEY and SVGAGI. The CDR3 DNA reads as TGTGCCAGCAGTTCCCGCGGCACTGAAGCTTTCTTT. It is translated as CASSSRGTEAFF.

V usage is TRBV5-6 and J usage is TRBJ2-2; a weak D match, TRBD2 (5 bases). The CDR3 is 15 amino acids. V shed 0 bases and J shed 0 bases, with 6 bases lying between them. CDR1 and CDR2 (germline): SGHDT, YYEEEE. As DNA, the CDR3 is TGTGCCAGCAGCTTGGGAGGGTCGAACACCGGGGAGCTGTTTTTT. Translated, it gives CASSLGGSNTGELFF.

The chain links TRBV6-5 to TRBJ2-2; 10 positions agree with TRBD2. Germline V gene lookup returns CDR1 MNHEY and CDR2 SVGAGI. Trimming cost V 7 bases and J 3 bases; bases outside gene matches: 2. The CDR3 runs 14 residues. CDR3 amino acids: CASKLAGHTGELFF. The CDR3 DNA sequence: TGTGCCAGCAAACTAGCGGGGCACACCGGGGAGCTGTTTTTT.

This chain joins TRBV9 and TRBJ2-1; perhaps TRBD1 as D (6 bases). Germline CDR1 reads SGDLS; CDR2 reads YYNGEE. The CDR3 spans 16 residues. Trimming removed 1 base at V and 2 bases at J, with 13 bases between. The CDR3, as DNA: TGTGCCAGCAGCGTAACAGGGACCGAGACCTACAATGAGCAGTTCTTC. Its translation: CASSVTGTETYNEQFF.

V gene TRBV6-6 combines with J gene TRBJ2-3; no definite D call. V lost 6 bases to trimming and J lost 5 bases, with 6 bases between them. This CDR3 contains 11 residues. The V gene's germline CDR1 is MNHNY and CDR2 SVGAGI (reference sequence). The CDR3 sequence is CASSPQDTQYF. The CDR3 DNA is TGTGCCAGCAGCCCCCAAGATACGCAGTATTTT.

The chain joins TRBV7-7 to TRBJ2-7; maybe TRBD1 (5 bases). CDR1 is SSHAT and CDR2 is FNYEAQ in the germline V gene (reference sequence). The CDR3 has 14 amino acids. The V end lost 7 bases, the J end lost 4 bases, and 17 bases lay between the germline ends. The CDR3 is CASNGSRRGYEQYF. The CDR3 DNA reads TGTGCCAGCAACGGATCAAGAAGGGGTTACGAGCAGTACTTC.

J is TRBJ2-6 and V is TRBV7-9; 9 bases are a match to TRBD1. The J segment lost 10 bases and the V segment lost 5 bases, leaving 9 bases of the junction unmatched. CDR3 length: 15 residues. CDR1 SEHNR and CDR2 FQNEAQ come from the germline V gene (reference sequence). The CDR3 DNA is TGTGCCAGCAGCGTCTCGAGGACAGGGGAAAACGTCCTGACTTTC. This translates into CASSVSRTGENVLTF.

The chain joins TRBV5-1 to TRBJ1-3; D may be TRBD1 (6 bases). Germline assignment: CDR1 SGHRS and CDR2 YFSETQ. V gave up 4 bases and J gave up 4 bases, with 6 bases separating them. The CDR3 consists of 12 residues. CDR3 loop: CASSTGGNTIYF. Here the CDR3 DNA reads TGCGCCAGCAGCACAGGGGGAAACACCATATATTTT.

This chain links TRBV13 with TRBJ1-6, with D possibly being TRBD1 (5 bases). This CDR3 has 15 amino acids. Germline-derived CDR1 and CDR2 are PRHDT and FYEKMQ (reference sequence). V gave up 4 bases and J gave up 6 bases, with 13 bases separating them. Here the CDR3 reads CASSSGGTANSPLHF. The DNA of the CDR3 is TGTGCCAGCAGCTCGGGGGGGACGGCTAATTCACCCCTCCACTTT.

The CDR3 spells CASSPTGIREKLFF. The CDR3 nucleotides read TGTGCCAGCAGCCCAACAGGGATCCGTGAAAAACTGTTTTTT. The chain uses TRBV9 and TRBJ1-4, with D possibly matching TRBD1 (6 bases). The V gene lost 4 bases and the J gene lost 7 bases, with 14 bases spanning the gap. The CDR3 length is 14 residues. CDR1 and CDR2 (germline): SGDLS, YYNGEE.

CDR3 DNA: TGTGCCTGGAGGGGACTAGCGGGGGGCCCGTCCAAAAACATTCAGTACTTC. It is translated as CAWRGLAGGPSKNIQYF. The chain couples TRBV30 to TRBJ2-4; 15 positions agree with TRBD2. Germline CDR1 is GTSNPN and CDR2 is SVGIG (reference sequence). Unmatched junction bases numbered 5, after V lost 3 bases and J lost 2 bases. The CDR3 spans 17 residues.

The chain is built from TRBV7-9 and TRBJ2-6, with TRBD1 identical over 8 bases. Looked up from germline, CDR1 is SEHNR and CDR2 is FQNEAQ (reference sequence). Unmatched junction bases numbered 9, after V lost 5 bases and J lost 0 bases. This CDR3 is built from 18 residues. This chain's CDR3 is CASSARTGRLSGANVLTF. DNA of the CDR3: TGTGCCAGCAGCGCAAGGACAGGGAGACTCTCTGGGGCCAACGTCCTGACTTTC.

This clone appeared a few times. The V call is TRBV10-1, the J call TRBJ2-3; 9 positions match TRBD1. With V trimmed by 5 bases and J by 9 bases, 12 bases remained unmatched. The germline CDR1 and CDR2 sequences are WNHNN and SYGVQD (reference sequence). The CDR3 extends over 15 amino acids. The CDR3 DNA sequence: TGCGCCAGCAGTCCGGGACAGGGACGGTTACAGACGCAGTATTTT. This codes for CASSPGQGRLQTQYF.